In this sample, the clone carrying this T cell receptor beta chain turned up a few times. This CDR3 comprises 12 residues. Trimming cost V 5 bases and J 7 bases; bases outside gene matches: 5. CDR1 is LNHDA and CDR2 is SQIVND in the germline V gene (reference sequence). The time point was: newly diagnosed GD, antithyroid drugs for less than 3 months. Making the TCR library involved RNA that had been extracted from PBMCs. Building of the TCR beta libraries involved iRepertoire HTBI primers and Arm-PCR of CDR3 regions. TCRdb fed the multiplex PCR reads into MiXCR, producing one record per CDR3 protein. This sample has roughly 400,000 distinct CDR3 sequences, with 16% found just once. This record belongs to a study of regulatory T cells in long-lasting Graves disease. This sample was shared with a second study, whose subject was T cells in Graves' hyperthyroidism and ophthalmopathy. That source reports: The model forecast ophthalmopathy, anticipating it by a median roughly 6.5 months before onset.

This sequence was found in a woman aged 18-29 years with Graves disease. This chain connects TRBV19 to TRBJ2-7, with 7 bases fitting TRBD1. The sample consisted of peripheral blood mononuclear cells (PBMCs), taken at new diagnosis, from a patient treated with antithyroid drugs. CDR3 nucleotide sequence: TGTGCCAGTAGTGACAGGGTCCGGGAGCAGTACTTC. This gives the protein CASSDRVREQYF.